The 2 T cell receptor beta chains below all came from one sample that was sequenced in a study of T cell repertoires in cytomegalovirus infection. Each CDR3 protein gets one entry after TCRdb re-called the reads with MiXCR. The top ten hold 14% of the sample, which has 250,000 to 350,000 distinct CDR3 sequences, about 23% seen once. Sequences were obtained from PBMCs. Every receptor here comes from a human donor in good health (CMV status not recorded). Some clones in this sample may be carry-over from other donors' samples.

The sample holds a few counts of this clonotype. The gene calls are TRBV6-2 or TRBV6-3 and TRBJ2-7; 10 nucleotides match TRBD1. Per germline, CDR1 MNHEY and CDR2 SVGEGT. V was clipped by 5 bases and J by 6 bases; unmatched bases: 7. The CDR3 extends over 14 amino acids. The CDR3 region is CASSTRDRGGEQYF. For the CDR3, the DNA is TGTGCCAGCAGTACCCGGGACAGGGGCGGCGAGCAGTACTTC.

The chain links TRBV19 to TRBJ2-7; D is uncertain. Germline V gene sequence: CDR1 LNHDA, CDR2 SQIVND (reference sequence). V was clipped by 3 bases and J by 0 bases, with 9 bases between them. The length of the CDR3 is 14 residues. The DNA for the CDR3 is TGTGCCAGTAGTATGGTCGGCCTCTCCTACGAGCAGTACTTC. It encodes CASSMVGLSYEQYF.